This T cell receptor (beta chain) was recorded in a study of blood T cell repertoires in COVID-19. Clones were read by immunoSEQ multiplex PCR, and TCRdb kept only the in-frame ones, dropping some. The sample holds about 24,000 clones; less than 90% are singletons and the top ten take 25% to 30%. It was during active infection that Seattle patients were enrolled and then longitudinally followed. The CDR3 totals 15 residues. With 4 bases removed from V and 0 bases from J, the gap between germline ends came to 10 bases. Per germline, CDR1 LNHDA and CDR2 SQIVND (reference sequence). V is TRBV19 and J is TRBJ2-4, with D possibly matching TRBD1 (5 bases). This TCR came from a man between 65 and 85 years old with COVID-19, enrolled during active disease. The sequenced material came from peripheral blood. As DNA, the CDR3 is TGTGCCAGTAGTAAGGGCAGGGAAGCCAAAAACATTCAGTACTTC. It is translated as CASSKGREAKNIQYF.